The present T cell receptor beta chain was sequenced within a study of CD8 T cells in Susac syndrome. Random hexamers served to reverse transcribe about 0.5 to 1 ug RNA. Each CDR3 protein gets one entry after TCRdb re-called the immunoSEQ multiplex PCR reads with MiXCR. The data hold roughly 200,000 distinct CDR3 sequences, with approximately 95% observed a single time. J lost 7 bases, V lost 1 base, and 18 bases had no gene match. CDR1 LGHDT and CDR2 YNNKEL come from the germline V gene (reference sequence). This CDR3 has 18 residues. This TCR was sampled from a human donor with multiple sclerosis. V usage is TRBV3-1 and J usage is TRBJ2-7; 8 bases are shared with TRBD1. The source material was CD4+ T cells from PBMCs. Here the CDR3 DNA reads TGTGCCAGCAGCCAAGCCTTCAGGGGGCGTCGGCCGTGGACTGAGCAGTACTTC. Translating gives CASSQAFRGRRPWTEQYF.